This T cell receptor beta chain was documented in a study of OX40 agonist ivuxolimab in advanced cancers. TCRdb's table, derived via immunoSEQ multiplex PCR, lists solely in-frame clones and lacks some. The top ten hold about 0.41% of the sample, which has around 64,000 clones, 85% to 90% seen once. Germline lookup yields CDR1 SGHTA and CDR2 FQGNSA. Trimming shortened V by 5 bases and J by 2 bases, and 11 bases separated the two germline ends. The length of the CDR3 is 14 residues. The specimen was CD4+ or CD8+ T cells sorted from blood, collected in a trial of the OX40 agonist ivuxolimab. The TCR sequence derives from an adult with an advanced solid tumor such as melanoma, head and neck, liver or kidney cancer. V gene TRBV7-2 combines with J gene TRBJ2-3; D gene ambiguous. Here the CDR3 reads CASSRTRDTDTQYF. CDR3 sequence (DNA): TGTGCCAGCAGCCGTACACGAGACACAGATACGCAGTATTTT.